This entry is about one TCR beta chain. A single record per CDR3 protein comes from TCRdb applying MiXCR to the RT-PCR reads. The table has more than 550,000 distinct CDR3 sequences, approximately 14% seen once; the top ten hold roughly 3.6%. V was shortened by 0 bases and J by 6 bases, with 9 bases between the two germline ends. The CDR3 length is 12 residues. In germline, CDR1 is DFQATT, CDR2 SNEGSKA (reference sequence). The chain is built from TRBV20-1 and TRBJ2-7; TRBD2 is a possible D gene (6 bases). Input material: memory CD4+ T cells from blood. This clonotype originated in a female donor in good health, serving as a healthy control. The chain's CDR3 is CSARDLGGEQYF. Here the CDR3 DNA reads TGCAGTGCTAGAGATCTCGGGGGCGAGCAGTACTTC.